This T cell receptor (beta chain) is drawn from a study of blood T cell repertoires in COVID-19. The ends were cut back, 0 bases at V and 7 bases at J, with 13 bases in the middle. CDR3 size: 14 residues. Germline CDR1 and CDR2: SGDLS and YYNGEE. The data were produced by immunoSEQ multiplex PCR, yet TCRdb's version contains in-frame clones alone and is incomplete. This sample has 250,000 to 300,000 clones, with 90% to 95% found just once. This TCR derives from a woman in her 30s with COVID-19, enrolled during active disease. Sequencing input: peripheral blood. The chain carries TRBV9 and TRBJ1-1, with a tentative D call TRBD1 (5 bases). CDR3 amino acids: CASSVDPGRGEAFF. For the CDR3, the DNA is TGTGCCAGCAGCGTAGATCCGGGGAGGGGTGAAGCTTTCTTT.